This TCR beta chain originates from a study of blood T cells in healthy people across ages. Study findings and constraints: A roughly linear age-dependent decrease characterized TCR beta diversity per million T cells. The study found more naive CD4+ cells and higher diversity in long-lived than aged donors.

With a J-beta primer mix and a sample-barcoded 5' primer, a second PCR ran about 7 to 11 cycles. TCRdb ran MiXCR on the 5' RACE reads and lists one entry per CDR3 protein. The data hold 800,000 to 1,300,000 distinct CDR3 sequences, with less than 25% observed a single time. Concerning this clonotype: Its antigen is unknown.

Peripheral blood from each donor was collected in a volume of approximately 9.5 milliliters. These sequences were also reported in another study, on T cells of mothers and their children. That publication notes: Related mother-child pairs showed slightly higher but non-significant overlap than unrelated pairs.

The sequenced sample consisted of blood. The TCR sequence derives from a girl aged 2 to 10 in good health.

CDR3 coding DNA: TGTGCCAGCAGCTCCTCCCTCCTGAACATTCAGTACTTC. Encoded protein: CASSSSLLNIQYF. The rearrangement joins TRBV11-3 to TRBJ2-4; D unclear. V lost 4 bases, J lost 7 bases, and 11 bases lay in between. The CDR3 runs 13 residues. Germline V gene data show CDR1 as SGHNT and CDR2 as YENEEA.